Below, one TCR beta chain is given with its context. Its antigen is unidentified. These data belong to a study of cytomegalovirus exposure and HLA in healthy donors. CDR3 length equals 12 residues. The germline gives CDR1 MDHEN, CDR2 SYDVKM. V was trimmed by 5 bases and J by 8 bases, leaving 10 bases between them. Points from the study as a whole: Researchers counted about 150 TCR beta chains as cytomegalovirus-associated.

Method: immunoSEQ multiplex PCR; TCRdb's copy keeps in-frame clones and lacks some. The repertoire holds over 45,000 clones, 80% to 90% seen once, with roughly 6.7% in the top ten. The specimen was PBMCs. The chain uses TRBV28 and TRBJ2-1; D might be TRBD2 (6 bases). The receptor comes from a woman in her 30s in good health and CMV-seronegative. The CDR3 reads CASSPGSDEQFF. The CDR3 DNA sequence: TGTGCCAGCAGTCCCGGGAGCGATGAGCAGTTCTTC.